The 21 T cell receptor beta chains given below trace back to one sample, sequenced in a study of blood T cell repertoires in COVID-19. The method was immunoSEQ multiplex PCR; TCRdb's version includes in-frame clones alone and lacks a portion of them. Of some 20,000 clones listed, 85% to 90% are singletons. Material for sequencing was peripheral blood. The receptors were sampled from a man between 65 and 80 years old with acute or convalescent COVID-19.

The chain recombines TRBV12-3 or TRBV12-4 with TRBJ1-2; no clear D gene. The CDR3 loop spans 12 amino acids. V dropped 5 bases and J dropped 4 bases, with 8 bases sitting between them. The CDR3 loop is CASSTESYGYTF. The CDR3 coding sequence is TGTGCCAGCAGTACAGAATCCTATGGCTACACCTTC.

The V and J genes are TRBV5-1 and TRBJ2-7, with 8 positions matching TRBD1. The germline CDR1 and CDR2 sequences are SGHRS and YFSETQ. CDR3 length: 14 amino acids. V lost 0 bases to trimming and J lost 3 bases; unmatched junction nucleotides: 2. The CDR3 DNA is TGCGCCAGCAGCTTGGCGGGACAGGACTACGAGCAGTACTTC. Its protein is CASSLAGQDYEQYF.

The V and J genes are TRBV9 and TRBJ2-1; 8 bases fit TRBD2. The junction had 6 bases not matched to a gene; V was cut back by 1 base and J by 3 bases. There are 16 residues in the CDR3. The V gene's germline CDR1 is SGDLS and CDR2 YYNGEE. Written as DNA, the CDR3 is TGTGCCAGCAGCGTACAATCGGGAGGGATCTACAATGAGCAGTTCTTC. Translating gives CASSVQSGGIYNEQFF.

The V gene is TRBV5-5, the J gene TRBJ1-2, with D unresolved. Trimming cost V 0 bases and J 2 bases, with 14 bases left between them. In germline, CDR1 is SGHKS, CDR2 YYEKEE (reference sequence). This CDR3 region has 16 residues. The CDR3 DNA reads TGTGCCAGCAGCTTGGCCCCCGACACTTTAAACTATGGCTACACCTTC. Amino acid sequence: CASSLAPDTLNYGYTF.

J is TRBJ2-1 and V is TRBV28, with 9 bases matching TRBD2. Germline CDR1 MDHEN, CDR2 SYDVKM. CDR3 length: 14 amino acids. The V and J ends lost 9 bases and 2 bases, in that order; junction bases with no gene match: 5. Written as DNA, the CDR3 is TGTGCCAGTGCTCGCGGGAGGGCCTACAATGAGCAGTTCTTC. Translation: CASARGRAYNEQFF.

The V gene is TRBV5-1, the J gene TRBJ2-1; 11 bases are a match to TRBD2. Germline V lookup: CDR1 SGHRS, CDR2 YFSETQ. The CDR3 has 16 amino acids. Trimming at V came to 4 bases and at J to 3 bases, leaving 6 bases not matched to a gene. CDR3 nucleotide sequence: TGCGCCAGCAGCCCCGGGACTAGCGGACACTACAATGAGCAGTTCTTC. This codes for CASSPGTSGHYNEQFF.

This clone has only a few counts. The CDR3 loop is CASSWGTPQETQYF. Written as DNA, the CDR3 is TGTGCCAGCAGTTGGGGGACACCCCAAGAGACCCAGTACTTC. The V gene is TRBV27, the J gene TRBJ2-5; D is possibly TRBD1 (6 bases). The length of the CDR3 is 14 residues. Germline loops: CDR1 MNHEY, CDR2 SMNVEV (reference sequence). Trimming shortened V by 4 bases and J by 1 base, and 10 bases separated the two germline ends.

V and J are TRBV20-1 and TRBJ2-7; 7 bases map to TRBD2. J gave up 6 bases and V 3 bases, and 14 bases lay outside the gene matches. This CDR3 has 15 residues. CDR1 DFQATT and CDR2 SNEGSKA come from the germline V gene (reference sequence). Here the CDR3 DNA reads TGCAGTGCTAGTCTGGGCGGGAGAAAAGTTCCCGAGCAGTACTTC. It encodes CSASLGGRKVPEQYF.

This clone qualifies as hyperexpanded. This sequence joins TRBV11-3 and TRBJ1-1, with unresolved D. Germline V gives CDR1 SGHNT, CDR2 YENEEA. V was shortened by 2 bases and J by 1 base, with 2 bases between the two germline ends. The CDR3 has 12 amino acids. CDR3 residues: CASSLQNTEAFF. CDR3 DNA: TGTGCCAGCAGCTTACAGAACACTGAAGCTTTCTTT.

The CDR3 sequence: CASSYQGQGAKYF. In nucleotides, the CDR3 is TGTGCCAGCAGTTACCAGGGACAGGGGGCGAAGTACTTC. The chain combines TRBV6-2 or TRBV6-3 with TRBJ2-7, with 12 bases lining up with TRBD1. Per the germline V gene, CDR1 is MNHEY and CDR2 is SVGEGT. This CDR3 is 13 amino acids long. Unmatched junction bases numbered 4, after V lost 2 bases and J lost 11 bases.

The rearrangement joins TRBV7-8 to TRBJ2-2; D is ambiguous. The CDR3 contains 16 residues. Between the trimmed V and J ends, which lost 7 bases and 3 bases, there was a span of 18 bases. Germline values: CDR1 SGHVS, CDR2 FQNEAQ. The CDR3 protein is CASNFVAAFDTGELFF. CDR3 nucleotides: TGTGCCAGCAATTTCGTGGCGGCTTTCGACACCGGGGAGCTGTTTTTT.

The CDR3 loop reads CASSPTNSWSSYEQYF. The DNA for the CDR3 is TGTGCCAGCTCACCAACAAACTCCTGGAGCTCCTACGAGCAGTACTTC. The chain uses TRBV18 and TRBJ2-7; D is unclear. The ends were cut back, 2 bases at V and 0 bases at J, with 14 bases in the middle. The CDR3 covers 16 residues. Germline values: CDR1 KGHSH, CDR2 LQKENI.

The gene calls are TRBV18 and TRBJ1-2; D perhaps matches TRBD1 (6 bases). Deletions cut 3 bases from V and 6 bases from J, with 8 bases between. This CDR3 has 12 residues. Germline V gene sequence: CDR1 KGHSH, CDR2 LQKENI. The CDR3 reads CASSPAGDGYTF. The CDR3 region has the DNA TGTGCCAGCTCACCGGCAGGGGATGGCTACACCTTC. The full variable domain, rest sourced from reference TRBV18 and TRBJ1-2, is NAGVMQNPRHLVRRRGQEARLRCSPMKGHSHVYWYRQLPEEGLKFMVYLQKENIIDESGMPKERFSAEFPKEGPSILRIQQVVRGDSAAYFCASSPAGDGYTFGSGTRLTVV.

This clone was seen just once. As DNA, the CDR3 is TGCGCCAGCAGCCACTCTACAGGGAGTGAAGCTTTCTTT. Protein: CASSHSTGSEAFF. This rearrangement joins TRBV4-3 to TRBJ1-1, with a possible D match to TRBD1 (6 bases). This CDR3 comprises 13 residues. CDR1 is LGHNA, CDR2 YSLEER, per germline. V lost 3 bases and J lost 7, with 12 bases in between.

The chain uses TRBV5-5 and TRBJ1-4; a weak D match, TRBD1 (5 bases). The ends were cut back, 4 bases at V and 6 bases at J, with 10 bases in the middle. CDR1 and CDR2 (germline): SGHKS, YYEKEE (reference sequence). The CDR3 has 13 amino acids. As DNA, the CDR3 is TGTGCCAGCAGCCCGACGGGGGATGAAAAACTGTTTTTT. It specifies CASSPTGDEKLFF.

The rearrangement joins TRBV7-2 to TRBJ1-4; D gene ambiguous. The CDR3 contains 13 residues. Germline V gives CDR1 SGHTA, CDR2 FQGNSA. The V end lost 1 base, the J end lost 6 bases, and 6 bases lay between the germline ends. CDR3 residues: CASSLERDEKLFF. CDR3 coding DNA: TGTGCCAGCAGCTTAGAGAGGGATGAAAAACTGTTTTTT.

This clone has just a few counts. This chain links TRBV5-6 with TRBJ1-3, with 7 bases identical to TRBD1. Germline V lookup: CDR1 SGHDT, CDR2 YYEEEE. Trimming cost V 4 bases and J 3 bases; bases outside gene matches: 4. The CDR3 extends over 14 amino acids. This chain's CDR3 is CASSPGQVGNTIYF. The CDR3 DNA sequence: TGTGCCAGCAGCCCTGGACAGGTTGGAAACACCATATATTTT.

This chain joins TRBV7-2 and TRBJ1-3, with TRBD1 identical over 7 bases. Germline V gene sequence: CDR1 SGHTA, CDR2 FQGNSA. The CDR3 extends over 18 amino acids. The junction had 11 bases not matched to a gene; V was cut back by 2 bases and J by 1 base. CDR3: CASSLKGATRQSGNTIYF. DNA of the CDR3: TGTGCCAGCAGCTTAAAGGGGGCGACGCGACAGTCTGGAAACACCATATATTTT.

The J gene is TRBJ2-7, the V gene TRBV7-2; D remains unclear. V was cut by 1 base and J by 6 bases, with 10 bases left in between. CDR1 SGHTA and CDR2 FQGNSA come from the germline V gene. CDR3 length equals 13 residues. The CDR3: CASSLGPSAEQYF. Written as DNA, the CDR3 is TGTGCCAGCAGCTTAGGGCCTTCTGCCGAGCAGTACTTC.

This clone was recorded only once. CDR3 amino acids: CASNTGQGLYEQYF. CDR3 nucleotide sequence: TGTGCCAGCAACACAGGACAGGGGCTCTACGAGCAGTACTTC. The chain is built from TRBV6-5 and TRBJ2-7; 9 nucleotides agree with TRBD1. J gave up 3 bases and V 7 bases, and 7 bases lay outside the gene matches. From germline, CDR1 is MNHEY and CDR2 SVGAGI. The CDR3 runs 14 residues.

The chain uses TRBV5-1 and TRBJ2-1; 8 bases fit TRBD2. The CDR3 runs 14 residues. Germline V gives CDR1 SGHRS, CDR2 YFSETQ. V was pared by 6 bases and J by 5 bases, with 7 bases of the junction left unmatched. The CDR3 coding sequence is TGCGCCAGCAAGGGCACTAGCGGAAACAATGAGCAGTTCTTC. Its translation: CASKGTSGNNEQFF.